The source of this TCR beta chain is a study of blood T cell repertoires in COVID-19. Study-level information: The United States, Italy and Spain provided the acute and convalescent COVID-19 samples. Sample material is recorded as cDNA or gDNA derived from T cells, B-cell-depleted T cells, or PBMCs.

Sequencing was performed with immunoSEQ multiplex PCR; in TCRdb, only in-frame clones are kept and a portion is missing. Of fewer than 450,000 clones in the sample, approximately 84% were seen once. Membership in each cohort depended on participant-reported clinical history. Two negative PCRs, clearance, or symptom resolution were required of recovered Cohort 3 donors. CDR3 length: 10 amino acids. Germline V gene data show CDR1 as DFQATT and CDR2 as SNEGSKA (reference sequence). Between the trimmed V and J ends, which lost 5 bases and 9 bases, there was a span of 10 bases. The origin of this receptor is a woman aged 25 to 39 who had recovered from COVID-19. The gene calls are TRBV20-1 and TRBJ2-5; D is perhaps TRBD2 (5 bases). The sequenced material came from PBMCs or T cells enriched from blood (not recorded which). CDR3 amino acids: CSAAGVAQYF. The CDR3 DNA sequence: TGCAGTGCTGCCGGGGTGGCCCAGTACTTC.